This T cell receptor (beta chain) appears in the sequencing data of a study of tumour-infiltrating T cells in Burkitt lymphoma. Looking at the study overall: Productive clonality predicted overall and progression-free survival.

The CDR3 runs to 14 residues. V lost 0 bases to trimming and J lost 8 bases; unmatched junction nucleotides: 6. CDR1 and CDR2 from the germline V gene are SGHTA and FQGNSA. The table lists this clone with a few counts. Produced via immunoSEQ multiplex PCR; TCRdb's table is partial and in-frame only. Of 4,500 to 5,000 clones detected, about 22% appear once; the ten largest clones hold approximately 27%. This TCR was recovered from a human donor with diffuse large B-cell lymphoma. The V and J genes are TRBV7-2 and TRBJ1-2, with TRBD1 matching 7 bases. Sequencing used tumor tissue. The CDR3 coding sequence is TGTGCCAGCAGCTTAGCGGGGGGACAGCGGGGCTACACCTTC. This encodes CASSLAGGQRGYTF.